The clone carrying this TCR beta chain was seen ten or more times. Its target is not known. From germline, CDR1 is DFQATT and CDR2 SNEGSKA (reference sequence). The V and J ends lost 6 bases and 6 bases respectively, with 7 bases between them. CDR3 length: 10 residues. These data originate in a study of post-analysis software for immune sequencing data. Study outcomes and limitations: Compared with controls, patients had more of roughly 5 TRBV segments, including TRBV5-6, TRBV5-1 and TRBV20-1.

cDNA libraries for TCR beta contained unique molecular identifiers. A single record per CDR3 protein comes from TCRdb applying MiXCR to the PCR reads. The table shows over 700,000 distinct CDR3 sequences, with roughly 30% occurring only once. Input material: blood. The TCR was taken from a girl aged 5-17 years with multiple sclerosis. The genes are TRBV20-1 and TRBJ2-3; D gene unclear. The CDR3 here is CSAARDTQYF. The CDR3 bases are TGCAGTGCAGCCCGGGATACGCAGTATTTT.